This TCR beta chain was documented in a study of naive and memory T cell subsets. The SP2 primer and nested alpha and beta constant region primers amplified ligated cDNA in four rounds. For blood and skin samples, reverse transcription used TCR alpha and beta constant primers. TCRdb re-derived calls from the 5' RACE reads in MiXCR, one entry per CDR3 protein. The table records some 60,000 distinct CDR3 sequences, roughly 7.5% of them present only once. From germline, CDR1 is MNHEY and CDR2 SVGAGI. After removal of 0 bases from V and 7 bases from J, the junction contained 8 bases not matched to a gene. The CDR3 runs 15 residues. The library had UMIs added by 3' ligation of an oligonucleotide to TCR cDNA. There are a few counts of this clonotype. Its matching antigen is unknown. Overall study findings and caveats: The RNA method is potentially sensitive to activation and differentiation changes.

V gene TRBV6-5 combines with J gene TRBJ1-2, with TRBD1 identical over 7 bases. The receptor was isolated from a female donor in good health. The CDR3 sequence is CASSYSSRGVSGYTF. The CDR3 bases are TGTGCCAGCAGTTACTCGAGCAGGGGGGTGTCTGGCTACACCTTC.